One sample yielded the 22 T cell receptor beta chains listed below, sequenced in a study of cytomegalovirus exposure and HLA in healthy donors. Both 60 Vbeta primers and 13 Jbeta primers went into the PCR. The data were produced by immunoSEQ multiplex PCR, yet TCRdb's version contains in-frame clones alone and is incomplete. The data show about 200,000 clones, around 78% seen once. The sample comprised PBMCs. These receptor sequences come from a woman in her twenties or thirties in good health and CMV-seropositive.

The rearrangement joins TRBV15 to TRBJ2-1; D not certain. V lost 0 bases and J lost 0, with 6 bases in between. This CDR3 spans 15 amino acids. Per the germline V gene, CDR1 is LNHNV and CDR2 is YYDKDF (reference sequence). CDR3 sequence reads: CATSRELSSYNEQFF. The DNA of the CDR3 is TGTGCCACCAGCAGAGAACTTAGCTCCTACAATGAGCAGTTCTTC.

The gene calls are TRBV5-6 and TRBJ1-1; no firm D call. V lost 1 base to trimming and J lost 0 bases, with 7 bases between them. The V gene's germline CDR1 is SGHDT and CDR2 YYEEEE. The CDR3 extends over 14 amino acids. CDR3 in DNA: TGTGCCAGCAGCTTGCGACTGATGAACACTGAAGCTTTCTTT. As protein: CASSLRLMNTEAFF.

The CDR3 here is CASSLRDRSGNTIYF. Here the CDR3 DNA reads TGTGCCAGCAGCCTCAGGGACAGATCTGGAAACACCATATATTTT. This chain connects TRBV9 to TRBJ1-3, with TRBD1 matching over 7 bases. Germline CDR1 SGDLS, CDR2 YYNGEE. This CDR3 comprises 15 residues. V was clipped by 4 bases and J by 1 base; unmatched bases: 5. Using reference TRBV9 and TRBJ1-3 for the parts outside the CDR3, the full variable domain is DSGVTQTPKHLITATGQRVTLRCSPRSGDLSVYWYQQSLDQGLQFLIQYYNGEERAKGNILERFSAQQFPDLHSELNLSSLELGDSALYFCASSLRDRSGNTIYFGEGSWLTVV.

Concerning this clone: In the same sample, other DNA sequences code for this CDR3. The chain has TRBV30 and TRBJ2-7; 12 nucleotides align to TRBD2. There are 14 residues in the CDR3. Germline V gene sequence: CDR1 GTSNPN, CDR2 SVGIG (reference sequence). V lost 1 base and J lost 2; bases outside the gene matches: 0. This chain's CDR3 is CAWSGLAGAYEQYF. The CDR3 DNA is TGTGCCTGGAGTGGACTAGCGGGGGCCTACGAGCAGTACTTC.

The V and J genes are TRBV5-5 and TRBJ1-3, with D perhaps TRBD1 (6 bases). In germline, CDR1 is SGHKS, CDR2 YYEKEE (reference sequence). Trimming stripped 0 bases from V and 2 bases from J, with 18 bases between. This CDR3 is 18 amino acids long. CDR3 residues: CASSLAGRGINAGNTIYF. Written as DNA, the CDR3 is TGTGCCAGCAGCTTGGCCGGCAGGGGAATTAATGCTGGAAACACCATATATTTT.

The chain recombines TRBV7-8 with TRBJ2-7, with TRBD2 identical over 13 bases. The CDR3 totals 15 residues. Germline trimming cut 5 bases from V and 2 bases from J; bases unmatched to any gene: 3. The germline gives CDR1 SGHVS, CDR2 FQNEAQ. CDR3 coding DNA: TGTGCCAGCAGCGCGGGACTAGCGGGGACCTACGAGCAGTACTTC. Residues: CASSAGLAGTYEQYF.

This clone was found once. The chain combines TRBV2 with TRBJ1-4; 7 nucleotides match TRBD1. CDR1 is SNHLY, CDR2 FYNNEI, per germline. The CDR3 totals 14 residues. With V trimmed by 8 bases and J by 5 bases, 8 bases remained unmatched. The CDR3 sequence is CASLPGQINEKLFF. The CDR3 bases are TGTGCCAGCCTTCCGGGACAGATCAATGAAAAACTGTTTTTT.

The gene calls are TRBV6-6 and TRBJ1-1, with a weak D call TRBD1 (5 bases). Germline V CDR1 and CDR2: MNHNY, SVGAGI (reference sequence). The V end lost 10 bases, the J end lost 4 bases, and 16 bases lay between the germline ends. This CDR3 has 13 residues. CDR3 coding DNA: TGTGCCACTACCTTTCAGGGCGGCACTGAAGCTTTCTTT. It encodes CATTFQGGTEAFF.

DNA of the CDR3: TGTGCCAGCAGCGCAGAGGGACAGGGGGCCGGGAATGAGCAGTTCTTC. Translated: CASSAEGQGAGNEQFF. The genes are TRBV9 and TRBJ2-1; 12 bases map to TRBD1. Germline CDR1 is SGDLS and CDR2 is YYNGEE. Trimming took 3 bases from V and 7 from J; bases not matched to a gene: 8. The CDR3 has 16 residues.

V gene TRBV4-3 combines with J gene TRBJ2-5; 9 bases map to TRBD2. This CDR3 comprises 16 residues. After removal of 4 bases from V and 5 bases from J, the junction contained 11 bases not matched to a gene. The germline CDR1 and CDR2 sequences are LGHNA and YSLEER. The CDR3: CASSPQVAGVAETQYF. The CDR3 DNA sequence: TGCGCCAGCAGCCCCCAGGTAGCGGGAGTGGCGGAGACCCAGTACTTC.

The V gene is TRBV5-4, the J gene TRBJ2-7, with D maybe TRBD1 (6 bases). The CDR3 has 14 amino acids. Trimming removed 3 bases from V and 6 bases from J, with 16 bases in between. Germline CDR1 SGHNT, CDR2 YYREEE (reference sequence). CDR3 residues: CASSSTGTSLEQYF. The DNA for the CDR3 is TGTGCCAGCAGCTCTACCGGGACATCTCTCGAGCAGTACTTC.

The gene calls are TRBV2 and TRBJ1-1, with D perhaps matching TRBD1 (5 bases). CDR3 length: 14 amino acids. Trimming pared 6 bases from V and 3 bases from J, leaving 14 bases between. CDR1 and CDR2 (germline): SNHLY, FYNNEI. CDR3 region: CASRTISGDTEAFF. The CDR3 DNA reads as TGTGCCAGCAGGACGATATCGGGGGACACTGAAGCTTTCTTT. The full variable domain, with the rest looked up from reference TRBV2 and TRBJ1-1, is EPEVTQTPSHQVTQMGQEVILRCVPISNHLYFYWYRQILGQKVEFLVSFYNNEISEKSEIFDDQFSVERPDGSNFTLKIRSTKLEDSAMYFCASRTISGDTEAFFGQGTRLTVV.

V gene TRBV5-1 combines with J gene TRBJ2-3; TRBD1 matches 7 bases. This CDR3 is 14 amino acids long. Trimming removed 3 bases from V and 2 bases from J; junction bases left unmatched: 3. From germline, CDR1 is SGHRS and CDR2 YFSETQ. DNA for the CDR3: TGCGCCAGCAGCTGGGGGACAGTCACAGATACGCAGTATTTT. Protein sequence: CASSWGTVTDTQYF.

This chain connects TRBV7-3 to TRBJ2-1; 9 nucleotides line up with TRBD2. Germline V gene sequence: CDR1 SGHTA, CDR2 FQGTGA. Trimming removed 2 bases from V and 10 bases from J; junction bases left unmatched: 9. CDR3 length equals 15 residues. Here the CDR3 DNA reads TGTGCCAGCAGCTTAGGCCTAGCGGGATCGGGCGAGCAGTTCTTC. Its translation is CASSLGLAGSGEQFF.

The rearrangement links TRBV6-5 to TRBJ2-1, with 9 bases matching TRBD2. The germline V gene has CDR1 MNHEY and CDR2 SVGAGI. The V gene end was trimmed by 8 bases and the J gene end by 4 bases; junction bases not matched to a gene: 3. This CDR3 has 13 amino acids. CDR3 in DNA: TGTGCCAGCGCGGGGGGGCCGTACAATGAGCAGTTCTTC. Protein sequence: CASAGGPYNEQFF.

This clone was picked up a small number of times. The V call is TRBV6-1, the J call TRBJ2-5; no reliable D call. The CDR3 consists of 10 residues. The V gene lost 10 bases and the J gene lost 2 bases, with 5 bases spanning the gap. The V gene's germline CDR1 is MNHNS and CDR2 SASEGT. Written as DNA, the CDR3 is TGTGCCATACGGCAAGAGACCCAGTACTTC. It translates to CAIRQETQYF.

The chain uses TRBV7-3 and TRBJ2-1; maybe TRBD1 (5 bases). The CDR3 length is 14 residues. Germline V CDR1 and CDR2: SGHTA, FQGTGA. The V end was cut by 5 bases, the J end by 4 bases, with 12 bases between. The CDR3 bases are TGTGCCAGCAGCAAGGACAAGTTGTACAATGAGCAGTTCTTC. Amino acid sequence: CASSKDKLYNEQFF.

The chain recombines TRBV18 with TRBJ2-7; D is undetermined. The V end lost 6 bases, the J end lost 0 bases, and 12 bases lay between the germline ends. Germline V gives CDR1 KGHSH, CDR2 LQKENI. CDR3 length: 14 amino acids. The CDR3 region has the DNA TGTGCCAGCTCCCCCCGGAGCAGCTCCTACGAGCAGTACTTC. As protein: CASSPRSSSYEQYF. Filled out from reference TRBV18 and TRBJ2-7, the complete variable domain reads NAGVMQNPRHLVRRRGQEARLRCSPMKGHSHVYWYRQLPEEGLKFMVYLQKENIIDESGMPKERFSAEFPKEGPSILRIQQVVRGDSAAYFCASSPRSSSYEQYFGPGTRLTVT.

V usage is TRBV9 and J usage is TRBJ2-3, with TRBD2 matching over 7 bases. From germline, CDR1 is SGDLS and CDR2 YYNGEE. The ends lost 3 bases at V and 4 bases at J; junction bases unmatched: 5. The CDR3 length is 14 residues. DNA for the CDR3: TGTGCCAGCAGCGGGGGAGGGATTCCAGATACGCAGTATTTT. Translating gives CASSGGGIPDTQYF.

The chain carries TRBV12-5 and TRBJ1-4; 9 nucleotides align to TRBD1. The CDR3 length is 16 residues. J was trimmed by 13 bases and V by 0 bases; bases with no gene match: 12. Germline lookup yields CDR1 LGHNT and CDR2 FRNRAP. For the CDR3, the DNA is TGTGCTAGTGGTTTGGTACAGGGGGCAGACCTCAAATTACTGTTTTTT. It is translated as CASGLVQGADLKLLFF.

V gene TRBV6-1 combines with J gene TRBJ1-2; tentatively, D is TRBD1 (6 bases). V lost 4 bases and J lost 2, with 17 bases in between. The CDR3 runs to 16 residues. Germline CDR1 is MNHNS and CDR2 is SASEGT. The CDR3 DNA sequence: TGTGCCAGCAGTGGAATATCAGGGGACCGGAACTATGGCTACACCTTC. Its translation: CASSGISGDRNYGYTF.

The rearrangement uses TRBV5-8 and TRBJ2-1; TRBD2 matches at 11 bases. CDR1 and CDR2 from the germline V gene are SGHTS and YDEGEE. The trim removed 2 bases at V and 2 bases at J, leaving 9 bases unmatched. The CDR3 totals 18 residues. CDR3 coding DNA: TGTGCCAGCAGCTTCGGGACTAGCGGAGAGGGGCCCTACAATGAGCAGTTCTTC. It codes for CASSFGTSGEGPYNEQFF.